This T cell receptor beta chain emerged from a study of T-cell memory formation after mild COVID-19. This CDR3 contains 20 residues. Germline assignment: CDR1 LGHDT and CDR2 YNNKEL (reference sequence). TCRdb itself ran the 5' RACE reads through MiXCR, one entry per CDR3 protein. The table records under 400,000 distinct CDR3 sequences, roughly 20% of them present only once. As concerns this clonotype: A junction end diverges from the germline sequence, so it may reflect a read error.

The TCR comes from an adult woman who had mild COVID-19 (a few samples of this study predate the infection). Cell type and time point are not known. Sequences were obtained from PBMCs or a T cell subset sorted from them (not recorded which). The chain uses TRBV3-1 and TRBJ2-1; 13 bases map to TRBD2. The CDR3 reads CDSSQDIPFGTSGKYNEQFF. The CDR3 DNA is TGTGACAGCAGCCAAGATATTCCGTTCGGGACTAGCGGGAAATACAATGAGCAGTTCTTC.